Listed below are T cell receptor beta chains from one sample, sequenced in a study of OX40 agonist ivuxolimab in advanced cancers. Some clones are missing from TCRdb's copy, which holds only in-frame ones; the method was immunoSEQ multiplex PCR. The sample includes 70,000 or so clones, 80% to 95% of them seen just once. This material consisted of CD4+ or CD8+ T cells sorted from blood, taken in a trial of the OX40 agonist ivuxolimab. The receptors here all came from an adult with an advanced solid tumor such as melanoma, head and neck, liver or kidney cancer. Both conserved end residues are part of each CDR3. The D gene is left open where the match is weak. Not all rows give a size; the values are once, few, many and, for expanded clones, a class.

cdr3_nt,cdr3_aa,j_call,v_call,clone_size,d_call
TGCGCCAGCAGTGAGCGATCAGGCGTAGTAGGCGAGCAGTACTTC,CASSERSGVVGEQYF,TRBJ2-7,TRBV10-2,-,-
TGCAGCGTTGTCTTCCAAGAGACCCAGTACTTC,CSVVFQETQYF,TRBJ2-5,TRBV29-1,-,-
TGTGCCAGCAGGGAACGACAGGGTGGCAATCAGCCCCAGCATTTT,CASRERQGGNQPQHF,TRBJ1-5,TRBV2,-,TRBD1
TGTGCCAGCAGTAAAGCGGGGACCCTAGGGTGGCATGATTCACCCCTCCACTTT,CASSKAGTLGWHDSPLHF,TRBJ1-6,TRBV27,-,-
TGTGCCAGCAACACGAGGGGGGGTCCAGATACGCAGTATTTT,CASNTRGGPDTQYF,TRBJ2-3,TRBV27,-,-
TGCAGTGCACCAAAAACACGGGACTACACCTTC,CSAPKTRDYTF,TRBJ1-2,TRBV20-1,once,-
TGTGCCAGCAGCTGGGGTGAGGGAGCGAACACTGAAGCTTTCTTT,CASSWGEGANTEAFF,TRBJ1-1,TRBV11-3,-,-
TGTGCCAGTAGTTTCCGACAGGGGGGAGAAAAACTGTTTTTT,CASSFRQGGEKLFF,TRBJ1-4,TRBV19,-,TRBD1
TGTGCCAGCAGCTTGTACAGGGGAGCCGGGGAGCTGTTTTTT,CASSLYRGAGELFF,TRBJ2-2,TRBV5-6,-,TRBD1
TGCGCCAGCAGTGAGTGGACTAGCGGGAAAGGAGAGACCCAGTACTTC,CASSEWTSGKGETQYF,TRBJ2-5,TRBV10-2,-,TRBD2
TGTGCCAGTAGTCCCCAGGGGGGTCTAGGCAATCAGCCCCAGCATTTT,CASSPQGGLGNQPQHF,TRBJ1-5,TRBV19,-,TRBD1
TGTGCCAGCAGCGAGTCGGGATTCCCCTACAATGAGCAGTTCTTC,CASSESGFPYNEQFF,TRBJ2-1,TRBV9,-,-
TGTGCCAGCAGTTTCGCGGCTAGCGGGAGGAATGAGCAGTTCTTC,CASSFAASGRNEQFF,TRBJ2-1,TRBV28,-,TRBD2
TGTGCCAGCAGCCGCCGGACTGCAACCGGGGAGCTGTTTTTT,CASSRRTATGELFF,TRBJ2-2,TRBV6-5,-,-
TGTGCCAGTACCAAAAGAGCGGCGGGAGCCGTGGTTAATGAGCAGTTCTTC,CASTKRAAGAVVNEQFF,TRBJ2-1,TRBV19,once,TRBD2
TGTGCCAGCAGCTTAGGTGGGCAGGGGGGCGCGGGTAGTCAGCCCCAGCATTTT,CASSLGGQGGAGSQPQHF,TRBJ1-5,TRBV5-4,-,TRBD1
TGTGCCAGTAGTATTGAAAGGACAGGCGACAATCAGCCCCAGCATTTT,CASSIERTGDNQPQHF,TRBJ1-5,TRBV19,once,TRBD1